The clone carrying this TCR beta chain was found many times. Its antigen is unidentified. Thyroid ultrasound and orbital computed tomography, with clinical symptoms and serum thyroxine and TRAb, informed diagnoses. Amplified regions were TCR beta CDR3 sequences from RNA transcripts. Using the HTBI primer set, a first-round RT-PCR was run on the TCR CDR3. TCRdb re-derived calls from the multiplex PCR reads in MiXCR, one entry per CDR3 protein. Of roughly 570,000 distinct CDR3 sequences listed, about 15% were seen once; the top ten hold approximately 7.4%. This sample is part of a study of T cells in Graves' hyperthyroidism and ophthalmopathy. Study conclusions and caveats: Blood also held most thyroid clonotypes expanded beyond 0.001. The model's output predicted ophthalmopathy at a median of approximately 6.5 months prior to onset.

The specimen was blood. This receptor was taken from a woman in her 30s with Graves' hyperthyroidism.

The CDR3 region is CASSLGGRALGADTQYF. The DNA for the CDR3 is TGTGCCAGCAGCTTAGGAGGGAGGGCCCTCGGGGCAGATACGCAGTATTTT. The rearrangement links TRBV7-6 to TRBJ2-3; 7 bases agree with TRBD2. The V gene end was trimmed by 1 base and the J gene end by 4 bases; junction bases not matched to a gene: 11. The CDR3 extends over 17 amino acids. The germline gives CDR1 SGHVS, CDR2 FNYEAQ.